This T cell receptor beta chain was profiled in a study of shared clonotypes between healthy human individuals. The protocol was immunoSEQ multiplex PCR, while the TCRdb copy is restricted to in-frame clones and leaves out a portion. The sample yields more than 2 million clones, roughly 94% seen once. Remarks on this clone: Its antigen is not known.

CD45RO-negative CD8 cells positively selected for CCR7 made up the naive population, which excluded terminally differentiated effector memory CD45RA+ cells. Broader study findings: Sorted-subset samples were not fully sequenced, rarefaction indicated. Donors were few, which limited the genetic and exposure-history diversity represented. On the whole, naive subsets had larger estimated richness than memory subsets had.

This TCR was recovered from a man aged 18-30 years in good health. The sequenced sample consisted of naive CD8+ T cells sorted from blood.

CDR3 protein: CASSFRLATNEQFF. CDR3 DNA sequence: TGCGCCAGCAGCTTCCGACTAGCGACCAATGAGCAGTTCTTC. This rearrangement joins TRBV5-1 to TRBJ2-1, with TRBD2 matching 8 bases. The CDR3 sequence is 14 residues long. J gave up 6 bases and V 2 bases, and 4 bases lay outside the gene matches. Looked up from germline, CDR1 is SGHRS and CDR2 is YFSETQ.